This section outlines one T cell receptor (beta chain) sequence together with its context. Its cognate antigen is unknown. Libraries of TRB cDNA were made by 5' RACE and carried UMIs. Using the 5' RACE reads, TCRdb records one entry per CDR3 protein without DNA. Recorded for this sample: 60,000 to 65,000 distinct CDR3 sequences. The data derive from a study of CXCR3-negative and CXCR3-positive naive CD8 T cells. Each CD8+ T cell subset was sorted in triplicate, under 350,000 cells each. Study observations and caveats: CXCR3-positive naive cells carried more hydrophobic TRB CDR3s than CXCR3-negative ones. Researchers report CXCR3 expression partially decreased after cryopreservation, with fresh PBMCs used in most assays. Diversity ran similarly high across both naive subsets but far lower in memory CD8+ cells. Between one naive subset and the other, surface CD5 was comparable, and TCR strength was inferred from TRB CDR3 properties.

The clonotype was recovered from a human donor in good health. Some clones in this sample may be carry-over from other donors' samples. Specimen: naive CXCR3+ CD8+ T cells from blood. Subset defined: CD45RO-CCR7+CD27+CD95- naive CD8+ T cells expressing CXCR3 (TNR3+).

CDR3 residues: CSVEQGSYNEQFF. This sequence joins TRBV29-1 and TRBJ2-1; TCRdb picks TRBD1, but there is no DNA to check that call. The germline gives CDR1 SQVTM, CDR2 ANQGSEA. The CDR3 has 13 residues.